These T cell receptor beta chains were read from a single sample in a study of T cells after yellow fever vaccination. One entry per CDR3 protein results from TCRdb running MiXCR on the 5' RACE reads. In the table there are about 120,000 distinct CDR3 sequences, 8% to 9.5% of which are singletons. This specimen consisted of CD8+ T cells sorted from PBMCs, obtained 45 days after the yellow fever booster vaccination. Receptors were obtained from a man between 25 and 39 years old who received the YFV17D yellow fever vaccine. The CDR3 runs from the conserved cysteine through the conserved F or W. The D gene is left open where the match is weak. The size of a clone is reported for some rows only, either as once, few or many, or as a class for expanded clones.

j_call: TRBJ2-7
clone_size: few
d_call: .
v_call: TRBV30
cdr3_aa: CAWTGLRAEQYF
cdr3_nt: TGTGCCTGGACTGGCCTGAGGGCCGAGCAGTACTTC

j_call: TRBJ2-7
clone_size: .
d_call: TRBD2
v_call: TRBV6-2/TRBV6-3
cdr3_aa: CASSYAGGPYEQYF
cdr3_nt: TGTGCCAGCAGTTACGCGGGAGGGCCCTACGAGCAGTACTTC

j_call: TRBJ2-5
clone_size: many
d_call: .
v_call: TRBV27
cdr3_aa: CASSLWAGQETQYF
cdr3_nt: TGTGCCAGCAGTTTATGGGCAGGGCAAGAGACCCAGTACTTC

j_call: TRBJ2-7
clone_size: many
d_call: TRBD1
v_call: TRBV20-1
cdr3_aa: CSASAGTATYEQYF
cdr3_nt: TGCAGTGCTAGTGCCGGGACAGCTACCTACGAGCAGTACTTC

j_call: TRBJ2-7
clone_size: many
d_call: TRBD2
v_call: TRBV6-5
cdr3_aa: CASSCGQFSGRCEQYF
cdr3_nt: TGTGCCAGCAGTTGTGGACAGTTCAGCGGGAGGTGCGAGCAGTACTTC

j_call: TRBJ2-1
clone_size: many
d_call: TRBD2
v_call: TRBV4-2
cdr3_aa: CASSQGLAGGPRNEQFF
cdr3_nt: TGTGCCAGCAGCCAAGGACTAGCGGGAGGGCCCCGCAATGAGCAGTTCTTC

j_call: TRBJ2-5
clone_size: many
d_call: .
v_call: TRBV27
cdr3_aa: CASSFSGAGWETQYF
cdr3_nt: TGTGCCAGCAGTTTCTCCGGGGCGGGTTGGGAGACCCAGTACTTC

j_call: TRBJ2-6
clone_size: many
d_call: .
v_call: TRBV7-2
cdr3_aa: CASTGANVLTF
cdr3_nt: TGTGCCAGCACTGGGGCCAACGTCCTGACTTTC

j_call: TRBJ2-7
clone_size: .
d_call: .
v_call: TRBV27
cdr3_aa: CASSLFHSYEQYF
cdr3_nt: TGTGCCAGCAGTTTGTTCCACTCCTACGAGCAGTACTTC

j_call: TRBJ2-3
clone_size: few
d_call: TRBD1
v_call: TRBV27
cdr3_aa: CASSQLRDRGRADTQYF
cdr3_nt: TGTGCCAGCAGTCAGCTCCGGGACAGGGGAAGGGCAGATACGCAGTATTTT

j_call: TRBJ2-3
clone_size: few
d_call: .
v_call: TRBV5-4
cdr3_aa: CASSLEGALTDTQYF
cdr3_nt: TGTGCCAGCAGCTTGGAAGGGGCGCTTACAGATACGCAGTATTTT

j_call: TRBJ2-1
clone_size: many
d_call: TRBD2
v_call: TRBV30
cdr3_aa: CARGGRYNEQFF
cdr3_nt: TGTGCCCGCGGGGGGAGATACAATGAGCAGTTCTTC

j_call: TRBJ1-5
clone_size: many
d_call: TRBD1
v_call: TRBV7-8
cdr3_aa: CASSSNRQGWSNQPQHF
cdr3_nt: TGTGCCAGCAGCTCAAATCGACAGGGTTGGAGCAATCAGCCCCAGCATTTT

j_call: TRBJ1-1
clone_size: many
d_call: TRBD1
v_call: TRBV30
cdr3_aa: CAWSTTGGTEAFF
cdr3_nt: TGTGCCTGGAGTACTACAGGGGGCACTGAAGCTTTCTTT

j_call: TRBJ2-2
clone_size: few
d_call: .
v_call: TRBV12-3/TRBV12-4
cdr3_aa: CASSSPGLNTGELFF
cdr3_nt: TGTGCCAGCAGTTCACCGGGACTGAACACCGGGGAGCTGTTTTTT

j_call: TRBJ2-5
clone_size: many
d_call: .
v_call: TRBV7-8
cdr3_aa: CASSLEAAQETQYF
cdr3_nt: TGTGCCAGCAGCTTAGAAGCGGCCCAAGAGACCCAGTACTTC

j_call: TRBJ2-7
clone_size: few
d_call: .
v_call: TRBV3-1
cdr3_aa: CASSPHGHYEQYF
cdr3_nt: TGTGCCAGCAGCCCGCACGGGCACTACGAGCAGTACTTC

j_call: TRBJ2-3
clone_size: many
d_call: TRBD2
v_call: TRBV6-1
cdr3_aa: CASRGTRGVSTDTQYF
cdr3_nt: TGTGCCAGCAGGGGCACTCGGGGGGTGAGCACAGATACGCAGTATTTT

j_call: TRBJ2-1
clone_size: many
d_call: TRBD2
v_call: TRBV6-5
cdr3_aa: CASSRLAESSYNEQFF
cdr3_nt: TGTGCCAGCAGTCGACTAGCGGAGAGCTCCTACAATGAGCAGTTCTTC

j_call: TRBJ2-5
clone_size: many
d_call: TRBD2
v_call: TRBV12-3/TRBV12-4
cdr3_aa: CASSSGLAGDVYF
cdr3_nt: TGTGCCAGCAGTTCGGGACTAGCGGGAGACGTCTACTTC

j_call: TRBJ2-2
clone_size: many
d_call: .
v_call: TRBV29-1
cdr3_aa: CSVELSNTGELFF
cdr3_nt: TGCAGCGTTGAACTATCGAACACCGGGGAGCTGTTTTTT

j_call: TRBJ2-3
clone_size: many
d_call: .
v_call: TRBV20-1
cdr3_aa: CSARGTDTQYF
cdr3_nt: TGCAGTGCTAGAGGCACAGATACGCAGTATTTT

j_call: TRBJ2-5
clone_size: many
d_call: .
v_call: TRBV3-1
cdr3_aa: CASRWERMGQTQYF
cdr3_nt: TGTGCCAGCAGGTGGGAGAGGATGGGCCAGACCCAGTACTTC

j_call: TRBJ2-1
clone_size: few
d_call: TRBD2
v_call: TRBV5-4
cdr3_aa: CASSLDASGRGDNEQFF
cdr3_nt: TGTGCCAGCAGCTTGGATGCTAGCGGGAGGGGGGACAATGAGCAGTTCTTC

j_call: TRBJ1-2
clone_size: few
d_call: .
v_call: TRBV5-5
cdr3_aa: CASSATELYGYTF
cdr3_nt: TGTGCCAGCAGCGCGACGGAACTCTATGGCTACACCTTC

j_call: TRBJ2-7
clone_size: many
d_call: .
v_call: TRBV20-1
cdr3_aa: CSASSGSNSYEQYF
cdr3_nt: TGCAGTGCTAGTAGCGGATCCAACTCCTACGAGCAGTACTTC

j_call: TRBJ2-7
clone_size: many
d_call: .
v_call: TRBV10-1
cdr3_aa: CASSESGGGYEQYF
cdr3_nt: TGCGCCAGCAGTGAGTCCGGAGGAGGGTACGAGCAGTACTTC

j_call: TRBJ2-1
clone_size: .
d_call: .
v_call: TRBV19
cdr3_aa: CASSIVSGYSYNEQFF
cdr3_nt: TGTGCCAGTAGTATTGTTAGCGGTTACTCCTACAATGAGCAGTTCTTC

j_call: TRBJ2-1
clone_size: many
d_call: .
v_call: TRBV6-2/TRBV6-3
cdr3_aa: CASSQTTHNEQFF
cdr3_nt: TGTGCCAGCAGTCAGACTACCCACAATGAGCAGTTCTTC

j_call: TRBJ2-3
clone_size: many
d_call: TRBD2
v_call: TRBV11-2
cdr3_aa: CASSPSGGDTQYF
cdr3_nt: TGTGCCAGCAGTCCTAGCGGGGGGGATACGCAGTATTTT

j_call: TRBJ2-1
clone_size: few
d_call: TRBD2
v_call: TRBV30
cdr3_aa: CAWSVWLAGGNNEQFF
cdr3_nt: TGTGCCTGGAGTGTTTGGCTAGCGGGAGGCAACAATGAGCAGTTCTTC

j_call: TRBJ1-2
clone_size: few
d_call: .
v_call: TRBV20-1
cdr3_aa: CSAISGRANYGYTF
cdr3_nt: TGCAGTGCTATTAGTGGCAGGGCTAACTATGGCTACACCTTC

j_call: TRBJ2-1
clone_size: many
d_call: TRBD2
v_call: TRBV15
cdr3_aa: CATSRTSGYNEQFF
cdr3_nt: TGTGCCACCAGCAGGACTAGCGGGTACAATGAGCAGTTCTTC

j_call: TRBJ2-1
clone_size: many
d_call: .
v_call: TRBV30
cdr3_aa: CAWSRRVGRGWQFF
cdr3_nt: TGTGCCTGGAGTCGAAGGGTGGGCCGGGGTTGGCAGTTCTTC

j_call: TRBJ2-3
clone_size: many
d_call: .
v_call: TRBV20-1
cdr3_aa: CSAVGPDSFTDTQYF
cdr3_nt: TGCAGTGCCGTCGGTCCCGATTCCTTCACAGATACGCAGTATTTT

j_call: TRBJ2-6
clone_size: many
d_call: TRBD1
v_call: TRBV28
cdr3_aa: CASSSDRVFDGANVLTF
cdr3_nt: TGTGCCAGCAGTTCCGACAGGGTCTTCGACGGGGCCAACGTCCTGACTTTC

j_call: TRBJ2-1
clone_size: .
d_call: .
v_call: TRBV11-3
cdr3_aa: CASSRGGASYNEQFF
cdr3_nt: TGTGCCAGCAGCCGGGGCGGGGCCAGCTACAATGAGCAGTTCTTC

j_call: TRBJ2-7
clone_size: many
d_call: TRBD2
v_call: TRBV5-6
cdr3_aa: CASSVGLAEEQYF
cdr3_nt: TGTGCCAGCAGCGTGGGACTAGCGGAAGAGCAGTACTTC

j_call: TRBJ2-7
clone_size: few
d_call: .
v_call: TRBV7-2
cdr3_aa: CASSPLDEQYF
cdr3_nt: TGTGCCAGCAGCCCCCTGGACGAGCAGTACTTC

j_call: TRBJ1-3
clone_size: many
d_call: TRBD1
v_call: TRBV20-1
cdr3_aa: CSADDQGAGNTIYF
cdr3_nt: TGCAGTGCGGATGACCAGGGGGCTGGAAACACCATATATTTT

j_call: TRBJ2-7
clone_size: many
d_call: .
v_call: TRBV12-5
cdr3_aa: CASRPGGTYEQYF
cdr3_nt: TGTGCTAGTAGACCAGGGGGGACCTACGAGCAGTACTTC

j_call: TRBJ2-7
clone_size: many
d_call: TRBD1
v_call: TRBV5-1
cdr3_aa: CASSLDPPGGLSGSYEQYF
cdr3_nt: TGCGCCAGCAGCTTGGATCCCCCAGGGGGCTTAAGTGGGTCCTACGAGCAGTACTTC

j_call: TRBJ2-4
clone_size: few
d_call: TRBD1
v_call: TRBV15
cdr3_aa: CATDPGGKIEAAGNIQYF
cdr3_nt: TGTGCCACGGATCCAGGGGGAAAAATCGAAGCGGCCGGAAACATTCAGTACTTC

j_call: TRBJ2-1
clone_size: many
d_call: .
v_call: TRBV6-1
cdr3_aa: CASSPGATAYNEQFF
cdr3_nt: TGTGCCAGCAGCCCGGGAGCGACGGCCTACAATGAGCAGTTCTTC

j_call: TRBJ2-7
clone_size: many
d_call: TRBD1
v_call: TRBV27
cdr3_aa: CASSPPDRDYEQYF
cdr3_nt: TGTGCCAGCAGTCCCCCCGACAGGGACTACGAGCAGTACTTC